The entry that follows covers one TCR beta chain sequence. The antigen remains undetermined. This entry comes from a study of cytomegalovirus exposure and HLA in healthy donors. Study-level information: The early release's HLA-typed donors yielded tens of millions of unique TCRs. Study-wide points: Per a prior analysis, the majority of TCR beta V segments were productive roughly 90% or roughly 30% of the time. Presence/absence analyses assumed roughly uniform sequencing depth across donors.

Vbeta (60) and Jbeta (13) primers were used in the PCR. The data were produced by immunoSEQ multiplex PCR, yet TCRdb's version contains in-frame clones alone and is incomplete. The table records 150,000 to 200,000 clones, approximately 84% of them present only once. Donors likely had unrecorded immune exposures despite being nominally healthy when sampled. CDR3 size: 16 residues. Per germline, CDR1 SGHAT and CDR2 FQNNGV. The V and J ends lost 1 base and 10 bases, in that order; junction bases with no gene match: 13. The chain recombines TRBV11-2 with TRBJ2-1; 7 nucleotides line up with TRBD2. Sequencing input: PBMCs. The clonotype originates from a man aged 18 to 30 in good health and CMV-seronegative. The CDR3 DNA sequence: TGTGCCAGCAGCTTAGTCCGGACTAGTTCCCCCGCCGAGCAGTTCTTC. The encoded protein is CASSLVRTSSPAEQFF.